These 3 T cell receptor beta chains originate from one sample sequenced in a study of cytomegalovirus exposure and HLA in healthy donors. The PCR used 60 Vbeta and 13 Jbeta primers. Some clones are missing from TCRdb's copy, which holds only in-frame ones; the method was immunoSEQ multiplex PCR. The repertoire holds about 160,000 clones, with under 90% as singletons. Input material: PBMCs. These receptors were obtained from a man aged 18-30 years in good health and CMV-seronegative.

The rearrangement links TRBV5-4 to TRBJ2-2; unclear D gene. The germline V and J ends were trimmed by 0 bases and 6 bases, with 9 bases remaining between them. The CDR3 consists of 14 residues. Germline loops: CDR1 SGHNT, CDR2 YYREEE (reference sequence). The chain's CDR3 is CASSLGRRSGELFF. For the CDR3, the DNA is TGTGCCAGCAGCTTGGGTCGTCGGTCCGGGGAGCTGTTTTTT.

This clone was found once. Relative to the germline gene, one junction end is altered; a read error may explain this. This chain links TRBV7-7 with TRBJ2-7; 8 nucleotides match TRBD1. The CDR3 extends over 13 amino acids. Germline V gene lookup returns CDR1 SSHAT and CDR2 FNYEAQ (reference sequence). The CDR3 here is CASSPGQGYEQYF. DNA for the CDR3: TGTGCTAGCAGCCCCGGACAGGGCTACGAGCAGTACTTC.

A word on this clone: The identical CDR3 is also encoded by other nucleotide sequences in the sample. J is TRBJ1-5 and V is TRBV28; tentatively, D is TRBD1 (6 bases). The V gene lost 2 bases and the J gene lost 5 bases, with 7 bases spanning the gap. Germline V gene data show CDR1 as MDHEN and CDR2 as SYDVKM. There are 13 residues in the CDR3. Written as DNA, the CDR3 is TGTGCCAGCAGTTTAAGGGGGTATCAGCCCCAGCATTTT. Translation: CASSLRGYQPQHF.